This T cell receptor beta chain derives from a study of glioma-infiltrating T cells. Findings of the study overall: Non-neoplastic patients had below-expected tissue-blood divergence, while all gliomas exceeded expectation.

The iRepertoire nested amplicon-rescue multiplex PCR amplified TCR alpha and beta CDR3s from RNA. For one-step reverse transcription and amplification, about 85-400 ng of tissue mRNA or PBMC total RNA was used. Each CDR3 protein gets one entry after TCRdb re-called the multiplex PCR reads with MiXCR. The table records approximately 120,000 distinct CDR3 sequences, less than 30% of them present only once. The sample holds many counts of this clonotype. Its antigen is as yet unknown. This CDR3 comprises 14 residues. The V end lost 6 bases, the J end lost 6 bases, and 14 bases lay between the germline ends. Germline V gene sequence: CDR1 MDHEN, CDR2 SYDVKM.

This receptor was obtained from a human donor with low-grade glioma or glioblastoma, undergoing nonglioma brain surgery, or in good health (not recorded which). The rearrangement links TRBV28 to TRBJ2-2; D remains unclear. The sample taken for sequencing was glioma tissue, nonneoplastic brain tissue, or PBMCs (not recorded which). The CDR3 spells CASSLDPAPGELFF. CDR3 nucleotides: TGTGCCAGCAGCCTGGACCCGGCCCCCGGGGAGCTGTTTTTT.